The text below deals with one T cell receptor (beta chain). Its specificity is unknown. The V end lost 5 bases, the J end lost 0 bases, and 15 bases lay between the germline ends. CDR1 and CDR2 from the germline V gene are SEHNR and FQNEAQ (reference sequence). This CDR3 has 16 residues. Time point meaning: sample taken at primary tumor resection. The donors, fewer than 90 patients with untreated early-stage non-small cell lung cancer, provided the samples. Without sorting, whole RNA was sequenced from tumor, nontumor lung or frozen PBMC. These data come from a study of spatial heterogeneity in lung cancer. The study's findings and limits: Tumors with more nonsynonymous mutations had more expanded intratumoral alpha and beta TCRs.

From the 5' RACE reads, TCRdb called clonotypes with MiXCR, one entry per CDR3 protein. The sample holds some 4,200 distinct CDR3 sequences, 30% to 45% seen once. The material sequenced was lung tumor tissue, taken at surgery. The receptor was derived from a male donor with early-stage non-small cell lung cancer. The J gene is TRBJ2-3, the V gene TRBV7-9, with a tentative D call TRBD1 (7 bases). CDR3 loop: CASSPWGDRSTDTQYF. Here the CDR3 DNA reads TGTGCCAGCAGCCCCTGGGGGGACAGAAGCACAGATACGCAGTATTTT.